This T cell receptor (beta chain) was captured in a study of T cells in Graves' hyperthyroidism and ophthalmopathy. Study information: Blood from the periphery was taken at initial diagnosis, before any treatment.

Germline CDR1 is MGHRA and CDR2 is YSYEKL. The V end was cut by 4 bases, the J end by 4 bases, with 17 bases between. CDR3 length: 15 amino acids. Newly diagnosed hyperthyroidism, duration under 2 months, in patients aged 18 to 65. TCR beta CDR3 region amplification was performed from RNA transcripts. An initial round of RT-PCR targeting the TCR CDR3 relied on the HTBI primer set. Each CDR3 protein gets one entry after TCRdb re-called the multiplex PCR reads with MiXCR. This table holds about 160,000 distinct CDR3 sequences, roughly 10% found once. The specimen was blood. The chain joins TRBV4-1 to TRBJ2-7, with D uncertain. This TCR came from a woman under 30 with Graves' hyperthyroidism that later progressed to Graves' ophthalmopathy. The CDR3 bases are TGCGCCAGCAGCCGGGCAAATTCCTTCAATTACGAGCAGTACTTC. Translation gives CASSRANSFNYEQYF.